The 24 T cell receptor beta chains given below trace back to one sample, sequenced in a study of blood T cell repertoires in COVID-19. Assay used: immunoSEQ multiplex PCR; TCRdb lists only in-frame clones, some missing. The table includes 370,000 or so clones, 70% to 85% detected once. Sequencing input: peripheral blood. The source of these receptors is a human donor with acute or convalescent COVID-19. The donor label of this sample is uncertain.

This chain joins TRBV28 and TRBJ1-2; D possibly corresponds to TRBD1 (6 bases). Trimming stripped 8 bases from V and 4 bases from J, with 17 bases between. This CDR3 is built from 14 residues. Per the germline V gene, CDR1 is MDHEN and CDR2 is SYDVKM. CDR3: CASGGPAGFYGYTF. The CDR3 nucleotides are TGTGCCAGCGGGGGCCCGGCCGGATTCTATGGCTACACCTTC.

The chain uses TRBV19 and TRBJ2-3; D call uncertain. Germline CDR1 and CDR2: LNHDA and SQIVND (reference sequence). There are 15 residues in the CDR3. The V end was cut by 1 base, the J end by 2 bases, with 10 bases between. The CDR3 reads CASSIGRGNTDTQYF. CDR3 DNA sequence: TGTGCCAGTAGTATAGGGCGAGGAAACACAGATACGCAGTATTTT.

The chain recombines TRBV6-4 with TRBJ1-5; 8 bases are shared with TRBD1. Germline trimming cut 3 bases from V and 9 bases from J; bases unmatched to any gene: 7. The V gene's germline CDR1 is MRHNA and CDR2 SNTAGT. The CDR3 has 14 amino acids. The CDR3 spells CASSETGGDGPQHF. The CDR3 coding sequence is TGTGCCAGCAGTGAAACAGGGGGGGACGGGCCCCAGCATTTT.

Remarks on this clone: Being one base from a much bigger clone, this may be a read error. The same CDR3 also results from other DNA sequences found in this sample. The chain has TRBV7-9 and TRBJ2-2, with D possibly matching TRBD1 (5 bases). This CDR3 region has 16 residues. The germline V and J ends were trimmed by 1 base and 3 bases, with 12 bases remaining between them. The germline V gene encodes CDR1 SEHNR and CDR2 FQNEAQ (reference sequence). CDR3 nucleotides: TGTGCCAGCAGCTTAGGGGCAGGGTTTTACACCGGGGAGCTGTTTTTT. It specifies CASSLGAGFYTGELFF.

This chain joins TRBV7-9 and TRBJ1-3; 8 bases align to TRBD1. The CDR3 consists of 15 residues. From germline, CDR1 is SEHNR and CDR2 FQNEAQ (reference sequence). J lost 5 bases, V lost 6 bases, and 9 bases had no gene match. CDR3 sequence (DNA): TGTGCCAGCAGTGCTGGACAGGGCGGACGAAACACCATATATTTT. Protein product: CASSAGQGGRNTIYF.

V and J are TRBV18 and TRBJ1-5, with D tentatively TRBD1 (6 bases). With 4 bases removed from V and 0 bases from J, the gap between germline ends came to 13 bases. The CDR3 is made up of 16 amino acids. Germline CDR1 and CDR2: KGHSH and LQKENI. The CDR3 here is CASSLTDRFSNQPQHF. Written as DNA, the CDR3 is TGTGCCAGCTCACTAACGGACAGATTTAGCAATCAGCCCCAGCATTTT. The full variable domain, its missing parts supplied by reference TRBV18 and TRBJ1-5, is NAGVMQNPRHLVRRRGQEARLRCSPMKGHSHVYWYRQLPEEGLKFMVYLQKENIIDESGMPKERFSAEFPKEGPSILRIQQVVRGDSAAYFCASSLTDRFSNQPQHFGDGTRLSIL.

This sequence joins TRBV30 and TRBJ2-7, with 7 nucleotides matching TRBD2. J gave up 3 bases and V 1 base, and 6 bases lay outside the gene matches. Germline V gene sequence: CDR1 GTSNPN, CDR2 SVGIG (reference sequence). The CDR3 sequence is 14 residues long. CDR3 nucleotides: TGTGCCTGGAGTGCCTCCGGGACTAACTACGAGCAGTACTTC. Translating it yields CAWSASGTNYEQYF.

The chain carries TRBV6-5 and TRBJ1-1, with TRBD1 matching 7 bases. V lost 6 bases, J lost 5 bases, and 9 bases stayed unmatched. CDR3 length: 14 residues. Germline lookup yields CDR1 MNHEY and CDR2 SVGAGI. The CDR3 is CASSTKGARTEAFF. The CDR3 region has the DNA TGTGCCAGCAGCACCAAGGGGGCGCGGACTGAAGCTTTCTTT.

The chain couples TRBV6-1 to TRBJ2-1; D is possibly TRBD2 (6 bases). V was pared by 3 bases and J by 1 base, with 10 bases between. This CDR3 is 15 amino acids long. CDR1 and CDR2 (germline): MNHNS, SASEGT. The CDR3 reads CASSDSRESYNEQFF. The CDR3 nucleotides are TGTGCCAGCAGTGATAGTCGGGAGTCCTACAATGAGCAGTTCTTC.

This chain uses TRBV14 with TRBJ2-3; D is uncertain. Germline CDR1 is SGHDN and CDR2 is FVKESK. This CDR3 contains 13 residues. Deletions cut 4 bases from V and 6 bases from J, with 11 bases between. CDR3 region: CASSPQLRDTQYF. The CDR3 bases are TGTGCCAGCAGCCCACAGCTCCGGGATACGCAGTATTTT.

A single count supports this clone. The chain is built from TRBV7-2 and TRBJ2-5, with TRBD2 matching over 8 bases. There are 14 residues in the CDR3. CDR1 and CDR2 (germline): SGHTA, FQGNSA. V dropped 2 bases and J dropped 4; count of bases not matched to a gene: 3. The CDR3 nucleotides are TGTGCCAGCAGCTTACAGCGGGGGACAGAGACCCAGTACTTC. This gives the protein CASSLQRGTETQYF.

The chain employs TRBV12-1 and TRBJ1-1; whether TRBD1, the table's D call, matches the DNA was not checked. TRBV12-1 is a recognized pseudogene. CDR3 length equals 15 residues. CDR3 residues: CASSSTGTVNTEAFF. In nucleotides, the CDR3 is TGTGCCAGCAGCTCGACCGGGACAGTAAACACTGAAGCTTTCTTT.

The V and J genes are TRBV5-1 and TRBJ2-1; tentative D call: TRBD1 (5 bases). The germline V and J ends were trimmed by 0 bases and 7 bases, with 14 bases remaining between them. The V gene's germline CDR1 is SGHRS and CDR2 YFSETQ. The CDR3 runs 15 residues. The CDR3 region has the DNA TGCGCCAGCAGCTTGGGGGGCCTCGCCTGGAATGAGCAGTTCTTC. Translation: CASSLGGLAWNEQFF.

The J gene is TRBJ1-1, the V gene TRBV18; TRBD1 matches 8 bases. V lost 1 base, J lost 2 bases, and 9 bases stayed unmatched. The CDR3 has 17 amino acids. CDR1 and CDR2 (germline): KGHSH, LQKENI. CDR3 DNA sequence: TGTGCCAGCTCACCACTTCAGGGGGCAGGTAGAAACACTGAAGCTTTCTTT. Its translation: CASSPLQGAGRNTEAFF.

This clone showed up many times. The chain employs TRBV28 and TRBJ1-2, with D perhaps TRBD1 (6 bases). V dropped 1 base and J dropped 2 bases, with 8 bases sitting between them. This CDR3 is built from 14 residues. CDR1 MDHEN and CDR2 SYDVKM come from the germline V gene. The CDR3 region is CASSLFGTNYGYTF. In DNA, the CDR3 is TGTGCCAGCAGTTTATTTGGGACAAACTATGGCTACACCTTC.

This clone was picked up one time. This chain joins TRBV5-5 and TRBJ2-3; D ambiguous. The V end was cut by 2 bases, the J end by 2 bases, with 9 bases between. The CDR3 length is 14 residues. Germline values: CDR1 SGHKS, CDR2 YYEKEE (reference sequence). CDR3 sequence reads: CASSFWSNTDTQYF. CDR3 sequence (DNA): TGTGCCAGCAGCTTTTGGTCTAACACAGATACGCAGTATTTT.

V is TRBV15 and J is TRBJ2-1; D call uncertain. The germline V gene encodes CDR1 LNHNV and CDR2 YYDKDF (reference sequence). Trimming left V 3 bases short and J 0 bases short, with 9 bases between. This CDR3 comprises 15 residues. Here the CDR3 DNA reads TGTGCCACCAGCAGCCCTACGAGCTCCTACAATGAGCAGTTCTTC. It codes for CATSSPTSSYNEQFF. Full variable domain (rest looked up from reference TRBV15 and TRBJ2-1): DAMVIQNPRYQVTQFGKPVTLSCSQTLNHNVMYWYQQKSSQAPKLLFHYYDKDFNNEADTPDNFQSRRPNTSFCFLDIRSPGLGDTAMYLCATSSPTSSYNEQFFGPGTRLTVL.

The rearrangement uses TRBV4-1 and TRBJ2-5; a possible D gene is TRBD2 (6 bases). The CDR3 is 13 amino acids. Germline loops: CDR1 MGHRA, CDR2 YSYEKL. The V and J ends lost 0 bases and 7 bases respectively, with 9 bases between them. CDR3: CASSQDRGGTQYF. The CDR3 DNA is TGCGCCAGCAGCCAAGATCGGGGAGGGACCCAGTACTTC.

This clone was seen only once. The chain joins TRBV7-9 to TRBJ2-1, with no clear D. Trimming removed 4 bases from V and 3 bases from J, with 10 bases in between. Per the germline V gene, CDR1 is SEHNR and CDR2 is FQNEAQ (reference sequence). The CDR3 loop spans 14 amino acids. CDR3 loop: CASSYSTDYNEQFF. The CDR3 DNA reads as TGTGCCAGCAGCTACTCGACTGACTACAATGAGCAGTTCTTC.

The CDR3 region has the DNA TGCGCCAGCAGCTTTTCCGGACAGGGCGTAGAAACCCTCCACTTT. The encoded protein is CASSFSGQGVETLHF. The rearrangement joins TRBV5-1 to TRBJ1-6, with TRBD1 matching over 8 bases. The CDR3 is 15 residues long. Germline V lookup: CDR1 SGHRS, CDR2 YFSETQ. V was pared by 2 bases and J by 14 bases, with 12 bases of the junction left unmatched.

This chain uses TRBV19 with TRBJ1-1; tentative D call: TRBD1 (6 bases). Trimming took 6 bases from V and 7 from J, leaving 18 bases between them. This CDR3 has 14 residues. The germline gives CDR1 LNHDA, CDR2 SQIVND (reference sequence). CDR3 sequence (DNA): TGTGCCAGTAGCGCCAACCCAGGGGTTGGTGAAGCTTTCTTT. This encodes CASSANPGVGEAFF.

DNA of the CDR3: TGTGCTAGTGGTTTGGGGGGAAGCGGAGGCAATCAGCCCCAGCATTTT. Its translation is CASGLGGSGGNQPQHF. V usage is TRBV12-5 and J usage is TRBJ1-5; no clear D. Germline CDR1 reads LGHNT; CDR2 reads FRNRAP. This CDR3 is 16 amino acids long. V was shortened by 1 base and J by 2 bases, with 12 bases between the two germline ends.

The V call is TRBV5-1, the J call TRBJ1-5; the D is unclear. V was cut by 0 bases and J by 9 bases, with 13 bases left in between. This CDR3 has 14 residues. The germline V gene encodes CDR1 SGHRS and CDR2 YFSETQ. The CDR3 DNA reads TGCGCCAGCAGCTTGGACTCTTCACGGGGGCCCCAGCATTTT. Translated, it gives CASSLDSSRGPQHF.

V is TRBV19 and J is TRBJ1-1; the D is unclear. The CDR3 contains 14 residues. Germline V gene data show CDR1 as LNHDA and CDR2 as SQIVND (reference sequence). V shed 5 bases and J shed 1 base, with 11 bases lying between them. CDR3 DNA: TGTGCCAGTAGTTTACGAGTCGAGAACACTGAAGCTTTCTTT. Protein: CASSLRVENTEAFF.